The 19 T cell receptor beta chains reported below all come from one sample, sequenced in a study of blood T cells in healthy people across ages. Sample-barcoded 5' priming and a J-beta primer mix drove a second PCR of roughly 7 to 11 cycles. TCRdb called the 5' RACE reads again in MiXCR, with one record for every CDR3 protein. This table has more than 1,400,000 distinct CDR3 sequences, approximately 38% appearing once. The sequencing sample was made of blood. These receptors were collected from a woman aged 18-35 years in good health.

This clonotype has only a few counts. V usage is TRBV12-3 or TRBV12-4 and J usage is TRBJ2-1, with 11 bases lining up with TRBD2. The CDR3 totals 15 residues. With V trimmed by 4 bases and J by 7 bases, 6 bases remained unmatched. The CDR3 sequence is CASSSPGLAANEQFF. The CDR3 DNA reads TGTGCCAGCAGTTCCCCGGGACTAGCGGCTAATGAGCAGTTCTTC.

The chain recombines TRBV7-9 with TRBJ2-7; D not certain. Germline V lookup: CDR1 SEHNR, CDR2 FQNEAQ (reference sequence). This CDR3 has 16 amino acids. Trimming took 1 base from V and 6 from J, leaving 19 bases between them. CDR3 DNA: TGTGCCAGCAGCTTAGAGAGGAAGGGTCTTTTCTCCGAGCAGTACTTC. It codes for CASSLERKGLFSEQYF.

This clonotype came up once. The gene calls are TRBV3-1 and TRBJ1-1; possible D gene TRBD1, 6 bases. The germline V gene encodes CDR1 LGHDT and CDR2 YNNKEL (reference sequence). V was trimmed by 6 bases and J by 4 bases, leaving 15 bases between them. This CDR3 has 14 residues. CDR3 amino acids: CASRLQGNPTEAFF. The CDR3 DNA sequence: TGTGCCAGCAGACTACAGGGCAACCCCACTGAAGCTTTCTTT.

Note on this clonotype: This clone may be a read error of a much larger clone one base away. The CDR3 loop reads CAISESTGGNEQYF. DNA for the CDR3: TGTGCCATCAGTGAGTCGACAGGGGGTAATGAGCAGTACTTC. The chain is built from TRBV10-3 and TRBJ2-5, with 9 bases identical to TRBD1. This CDR3 has 14 amino acids. V shed 0 bases, J shed 11 bases, and the junction held 7 bases outside the gene matches. Germline V CDR1 and CDR2: ENHRY, SYGVKD.

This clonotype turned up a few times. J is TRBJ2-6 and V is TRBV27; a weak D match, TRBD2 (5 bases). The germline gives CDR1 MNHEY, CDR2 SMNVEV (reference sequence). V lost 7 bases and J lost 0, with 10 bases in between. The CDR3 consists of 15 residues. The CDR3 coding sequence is TGTGCCAGCAAGGGAGCGAGCTCTGGGGCCAACGTCCTGACTTTC. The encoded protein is CASKGASSGANVLTF.

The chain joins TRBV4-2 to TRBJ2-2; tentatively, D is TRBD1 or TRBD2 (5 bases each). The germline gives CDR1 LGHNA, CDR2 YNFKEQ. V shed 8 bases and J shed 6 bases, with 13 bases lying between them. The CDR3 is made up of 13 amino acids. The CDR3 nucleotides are TGTGCCAGCTCAGCCAGGGAGTCCGGGGAGCTGTTTTTT. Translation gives CASSARESGELFF.

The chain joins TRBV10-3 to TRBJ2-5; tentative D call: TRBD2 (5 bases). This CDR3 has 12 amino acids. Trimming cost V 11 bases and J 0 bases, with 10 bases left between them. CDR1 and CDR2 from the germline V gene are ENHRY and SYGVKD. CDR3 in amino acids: CAAGSDQETQYF. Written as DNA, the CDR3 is TGTGCCGCCGGTAGCGACCAAGAGACCCAGTACTTC.

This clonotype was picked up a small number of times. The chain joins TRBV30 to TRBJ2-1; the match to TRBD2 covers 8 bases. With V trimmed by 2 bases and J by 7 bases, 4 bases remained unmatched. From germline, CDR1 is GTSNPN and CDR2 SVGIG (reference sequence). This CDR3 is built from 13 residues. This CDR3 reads CAWSPIAGNEQFF. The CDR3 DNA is TGTGCCTGGAGTCCTATAGCGGGAAATGAGCAGTTCTTC.

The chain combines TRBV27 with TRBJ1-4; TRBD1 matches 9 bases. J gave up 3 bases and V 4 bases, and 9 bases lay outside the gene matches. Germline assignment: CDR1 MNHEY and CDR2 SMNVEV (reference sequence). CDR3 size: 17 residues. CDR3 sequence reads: CASSYLRQGGSNEKLFF. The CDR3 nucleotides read TGTGCCAGCAGTTATCTTCGACAGGGGGGGTCTAATGAAAAACTGTTTTTT. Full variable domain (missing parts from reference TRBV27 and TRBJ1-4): EAQVTQNPRYLITVTGKKLTVTCSQNMNHEYMSWYRQDPGLGLRQIYYSMNVEVTDKGDVPEGYKVSRKEKRNFPLILESPSPNQTSLYFCASSYLRQGGSNEKLFFGSGTQLSVL.

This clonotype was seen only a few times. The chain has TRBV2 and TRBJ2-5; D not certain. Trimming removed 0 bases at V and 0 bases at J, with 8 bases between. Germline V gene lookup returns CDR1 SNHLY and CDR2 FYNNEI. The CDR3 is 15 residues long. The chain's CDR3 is CASSEAMGNQETQYF. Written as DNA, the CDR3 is TGTGCCAGCAGTGAAGCCATGGGCAACCAAGAGACCCAGTACTTC.

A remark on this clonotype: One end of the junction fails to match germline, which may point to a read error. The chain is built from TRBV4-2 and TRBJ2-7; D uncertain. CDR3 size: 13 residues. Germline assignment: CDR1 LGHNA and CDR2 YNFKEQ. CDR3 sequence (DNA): TGTGCCAGCAGCCAACCGGGTATCTACGGGCAGTACTTC. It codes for CASSQPGIYGQYF.

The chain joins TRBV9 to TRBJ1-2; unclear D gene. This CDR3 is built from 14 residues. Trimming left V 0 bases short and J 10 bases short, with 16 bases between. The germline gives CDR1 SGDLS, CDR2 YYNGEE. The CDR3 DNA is TGTGCCAGCAGCGTAGGGAGGCAGGCCGGAGACTACACCTTC. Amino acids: CASSVGRQAGDYTF.

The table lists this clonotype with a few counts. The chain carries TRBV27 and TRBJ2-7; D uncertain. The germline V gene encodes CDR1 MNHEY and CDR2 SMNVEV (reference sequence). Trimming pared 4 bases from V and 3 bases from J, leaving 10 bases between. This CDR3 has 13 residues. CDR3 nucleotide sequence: TGTGCCAGCAGTTACCAATGGGACTACGAGCAGTACTTC. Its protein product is CASSYQWDYEQYF.

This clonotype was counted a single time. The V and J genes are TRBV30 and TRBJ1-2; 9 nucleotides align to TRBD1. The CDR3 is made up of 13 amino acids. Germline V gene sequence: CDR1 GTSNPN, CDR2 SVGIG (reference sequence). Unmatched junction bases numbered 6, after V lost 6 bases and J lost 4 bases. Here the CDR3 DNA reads TGTGCCTGTGACAGGGGGGAGAGCTATGGCTACACCTTC. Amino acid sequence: CACDRGESYGYTF.

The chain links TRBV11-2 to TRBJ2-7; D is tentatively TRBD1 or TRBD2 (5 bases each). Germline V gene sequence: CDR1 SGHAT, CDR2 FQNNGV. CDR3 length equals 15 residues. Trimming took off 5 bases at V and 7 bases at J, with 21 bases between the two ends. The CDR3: CASSSLRDGSLEQYF. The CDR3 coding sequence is TGTGCCAGCAGCAGCCTGAGGGACGGTTCTCTGGAGCAGTACTTC.

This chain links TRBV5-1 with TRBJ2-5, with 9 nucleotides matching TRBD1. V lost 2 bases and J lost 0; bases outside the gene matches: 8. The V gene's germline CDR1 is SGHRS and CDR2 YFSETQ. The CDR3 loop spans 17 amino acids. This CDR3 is CASSFTTGTGYQETQYF. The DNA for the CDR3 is TGCGCCAGCAGCTTCACTACCGGGACAGGGTACCAAGAGACCCAGTACTTC.

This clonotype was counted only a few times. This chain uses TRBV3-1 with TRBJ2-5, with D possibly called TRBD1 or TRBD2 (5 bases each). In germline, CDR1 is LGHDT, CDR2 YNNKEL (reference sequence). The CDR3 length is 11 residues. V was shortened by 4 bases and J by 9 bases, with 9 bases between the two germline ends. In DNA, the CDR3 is TGTGCCAGCAGCCTTGTGGGGGCCCAGTACTTC. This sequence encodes CASSLVGAQYF.

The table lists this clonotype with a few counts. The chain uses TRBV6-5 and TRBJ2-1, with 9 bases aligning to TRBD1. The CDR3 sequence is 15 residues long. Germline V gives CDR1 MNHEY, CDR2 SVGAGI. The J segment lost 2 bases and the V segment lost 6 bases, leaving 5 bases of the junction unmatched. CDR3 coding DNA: TGTGCCAGCAGATTACAGGGGGCAACCTACAATGAGCAGTTCTTC. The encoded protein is CASRLQGATYNEQFF.

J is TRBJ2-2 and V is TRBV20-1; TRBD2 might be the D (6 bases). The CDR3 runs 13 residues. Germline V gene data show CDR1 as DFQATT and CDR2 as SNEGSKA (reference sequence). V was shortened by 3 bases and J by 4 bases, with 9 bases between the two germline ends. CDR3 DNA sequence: TGCAGTGCTAGGGTAGCGGCCACCGGGGAGCTGTTTTTT. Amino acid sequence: CSARVAATGELFF.